Described below is a single T cell receptor beta chain sequence and its context. No antigen is known for it. Measured with immunoSEQ multiplex PCR; TCRdb has only the in-frame clones, and not every one. The top ten hold about 0.9% of the sample, which has approximately 150,000 clones, 85% to 95% seen once. This entry comes from a study of T cell responses to AZD1222 COVID-19 vaccine. Study-level background: Researchers grouped second doses given at about 4 or about 12 weeks into one pool.

Study observations and caveats: As reported, nearly half of all spike-specific TCRs target variant regions that are unmutated.

CDR1 and CDR2 (germline): SGHNT, YENEEA. CDR3 size: 14 residues. V lost 5 bases and J 3 bases, leaving 13 bases between the germline ends. V and J are TRBV11-3 and TRBJ1-2, with D unclear. The receptor was derived from an adult in good health. The starting material was peripheral blood, obtained on day 0 of AZD1222 vaccination. The CDR3 here is CASSPGGDDYGYTF. As DNA, the CDR3 is TGTGCCAGCAGCCCGGGCGGAGACGACTATGGCTACACCTTC.